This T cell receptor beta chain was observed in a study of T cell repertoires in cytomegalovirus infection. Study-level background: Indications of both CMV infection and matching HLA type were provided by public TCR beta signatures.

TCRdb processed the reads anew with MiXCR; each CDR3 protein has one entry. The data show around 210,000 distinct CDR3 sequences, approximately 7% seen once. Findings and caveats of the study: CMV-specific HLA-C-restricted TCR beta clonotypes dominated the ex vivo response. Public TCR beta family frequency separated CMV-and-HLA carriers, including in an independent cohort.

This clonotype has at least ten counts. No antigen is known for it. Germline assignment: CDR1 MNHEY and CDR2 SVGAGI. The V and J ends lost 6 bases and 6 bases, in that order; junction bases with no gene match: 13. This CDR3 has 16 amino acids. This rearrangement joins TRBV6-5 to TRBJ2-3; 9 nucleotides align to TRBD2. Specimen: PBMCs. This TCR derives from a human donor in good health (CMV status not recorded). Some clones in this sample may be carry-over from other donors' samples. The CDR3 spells CASSPVGGGAGDTQYF. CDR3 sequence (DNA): TGTGCCAGCAGCCCGGTGGGCGGGGGGGCAGGGGATACGCAGTATTTT.